This T cell receptor beta chain is from a study of OX40 agonist ivuxolimab in advanced cancers. The protocol was immunoSEQ multiplex PCR, while the TCRdb copy is restricted to in-frame clones and leaves out a portion. This table has about 72,000 clones, 75% to 95% appearing once. Trimming took 2 bases from V and 4 from J; bases not matched to a gene: 6. CDR1 and CDR2 (germline): SGHRS, YFSETQ. The CDR3 length is 16 residues. The sequence was collected from an adult with an advanced solid tumor such as melanoma, head and neck, liver or kidney cancer. The source material was CD4+ or CD8+ T cells sorted from blood, sampled in a trial of the OX40 agonist ivuxolimab. The chain joins TRBV5-1 to TRBJ2-2, with 9 bases lining up with TRBD2. The CDR3 sequence is CASSLESSGITGELFF. In DNA, the CDR3 is TGCGCCAGCAGCTTAGAGTCTAGCGGGATCACCGGGGAGCTGTTTTTT.